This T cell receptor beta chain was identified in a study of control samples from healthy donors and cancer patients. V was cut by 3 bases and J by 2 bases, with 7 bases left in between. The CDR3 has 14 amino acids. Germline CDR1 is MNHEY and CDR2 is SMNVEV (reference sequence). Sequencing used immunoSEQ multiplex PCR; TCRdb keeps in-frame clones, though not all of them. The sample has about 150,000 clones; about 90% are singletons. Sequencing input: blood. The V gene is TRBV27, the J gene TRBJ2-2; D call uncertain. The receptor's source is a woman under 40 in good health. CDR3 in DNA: TGTGCCAGCAGTTTTCCTCCTAACACCGGGGAGCTGTTTTTT. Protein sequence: CASSFPPNTGELFF.